Presented here are 18 T cell receptor beta chains from one specimen sequenced in a study of post-analysis software for immune sequencing data (dated by TCRdb to between 2014 and 2016). The antigens of these receptors remain unknown. Libraries were made using PCR. For sequencing, an Illumina HiSeq 2500 was employed. To reduce PCR and sequencing biases, unique molecular identifiers were built into the TCR beta cDNA libraries. TCRdb trimmed public reads at Q25 via fastp, called clones via MiXCR and kept in-frame beta chains. Each entry merges the rows of one CDR3 protein and shows their most common DNA and genes. The sample table records roughly 870,000 distinct CDR3 sequences; approximately 53% of these occur just once. Roughly 4.4% of the sample lies in the top ten. Study-level results and caveats: Four or five TRBV segments, including TRBV5-6, TRBV5-1 and TRBV20-1, were significantly more frequent in patients than controls.

The sample was blood. The receptors were sampled from a girl aged 10 to 17 with multiple sclerosis.

This chain links TRBV7-9 with TRBJ2-7, with 9 bases matching TRBD2. CDR1 and CDR2 from the germline V gene are SEHNR and FQNEAQ (reference sequence). V was pared by 7 bases and J by 3 bases, with 7 bases of the junction left unmatched. The CDR3 covers 14 residues. CDR3 coding DNA: TGTGCCAGCAACTTGCAGACTAGCGGCTACGAGCAGTACTTC. Its translation is CASNLQTSGYEQYF. The full variable domain, rest sourced from reference TRBV7-9 and TRBJ2-7, is DTGVSQNPRHKITKRGQNVTFRCDPISEHNRLYWYRQTLGQGPEFLTYFQNEAQLEKSRLLSDRFSAERPKGSFSTLEIQRTEQGDSAMYLCASNLQTSGYEQYFGPGTRLTVT.

This clonotype has only one observation. This chain links TRBV29-1 with TRBJ2-5, with 7 positions matching TRBD1. The DNA matches TRBJ2-7 better at its end, which makes the J call doubtful. Looked up from germline, CDR1 is SQVTM and CDR2 is ANQGSEA. CDR3 length: 13 amino acids. The CDR3 DNA is TGCAGCGTGTCGTCGAGACAGGGTTACGAGCAGTACTTC. It encodes CSVSSRQGYEQYF.

This clonotype has a handful of counts. This sequence joins TRBV3-1 and TRBJ2-1; TRBD2 agrees at 15 bases. CDR3 length equals 19 residues. Germline CDR1 LGHDT, CDR2 YNNKEL (reference sequence). V was clipped by 4 bases and J by 1 base; unmatched bases: 8. The CDR3 DNA sequence: TGTGCCAGCAGCCCGAGGACTAGCGGGGGGGCTAGTTCCTACAATGAGCAGTTCTTC. This gives the protein CASSPRTSGGASSYNEQFF.

This clonotype came up many times. J is TRBJ1-5 and V is TRBV12-3 or TRBV12-4; D may be TRBD1 (6 bases). V was shortened by 6 bases and J by 5 bases, with 14 bases between the two germline ends. This CDR3 has 14 amino acids. The CDR3 loop reads CASSPGEAYQPQHF. CDR3 nucleotides: TGTGCCAGCAGCCCAGGGGAGGCATATCAGCCCCAGCATTTT.

The chain has TRBV7-9 and TRBJ2-7; D uncertain. Trimming cost V 7 bases and J 2 bases, with 6 bases left between them. The CDR3 spans 11 residues. Germline V gives CDR1 SEHNR, CDR2 FQNEAQ (reference sequence). This CDR3 is CASTSAYEQYF. CDR3 nucleotides: TGTGCCAGCACATCCGCCTACGAGCAGTACTTC.

The V call is TRBV10-3, the J call TRBJ2-7, with D possibly being TRBD1 (6 bases). Trimming cost V 6 bases and J 2 bases, with 11 bases left between them. The germline gives CDR1 ENHRY, CDR2 SYGVKD. This CDR3 region has 13 residues. The CDR3 bases are TGTGCCATCAGGGGGGACATTACCTACGAGCAGTACTTC. It specifies CAIRGDITYEQYF.

The chain uses TRBV7-2 and TRBJ2-6; the D gene could be TRBD1 or TRBD2 (5 bases each). The germline V and J ends were trimmed by 2 bases and 4 bases, with 12 bases remaining between them. This CDR3 has 16 amino acids. Germline V CDR1 and CDR2: SGHTA, FQGNSA. CDR3 residues: CASSLTWGTGANVLTF. The CDR3, as DNA: TGTGCCAGCAGCTTAACGTGGGGGACGGGGGCCAACGTCCTGACTTTC.

The CDR3 bases are TGTGCCAGCAGTTTACGTCTAGCGGGAGCCCAAACCTACGAGCAGTACTTC. Translation: CASSLRLAGAQTYEQYF. V and J are TRBV27 and TRBJ2-5; TRBD2 agrees at 10 bases. The last part of the DNA fits TRBJ2-7 better; the J call may be wrong. The CDR3 totals 17 residues. The V gene's germline CDR1 is MNHEY and CDR2 SMNVEV (reference sequence).

This clonotype has more than one count but fewer than ten. This chain uses TRBV6-2 or TRBV6-3 with TRBJ1-5; 8 bases line up with TRBD1. After removal of 7 bases from V and 0 bases from J, the junction contained 17 bases not matched to a gene. The CDR3 consists of 19 residues. Per the germline V gene, CDR1 is MNHEY and CDR2 is SVGEGT. CDR3 in DNA: TGTGCCAGCAATTCCGGGCCCGGGACAGGAGCGTTTAGCAATCAGCCCCAGCATTTT. Amino acid sequence: CASNSGPGTGAFSNQPQHF.

This clonotype was detected only a few times. The chain has TRBV20-1 and TRBJ2-5, with a possible D match to TRBD1 (5 bases). The assigned J gene may be wrong: the sequence end matches TRBJ2-7 better. The CDR3 is 14 residues long. CDR1 is DFQATT and CDR2 is SNEGSKA in the germline V gene (reference sequence). The CDR3 sequence: CSARGAGNFHEQYF. The CDR3 DNA sequence: TGCAGTGCTAGAGGGGCAGGGAACTTCCACGAGCAGTACTTC.

This clonotype has just one count. This chain connects TRBV7-2 to TRBJ1-5; D not certain. Germline V gives CDR1 SGHTA, CDR2 FQGNSA. Trimming removed 5 bases from V and 6 bases from J, with 8 bases in between. The CDR3 runs to 12 residues. DNA of the CDR3: TGTGCCAGCAGCCCCACGCGTCAGCCCCAGCATTTT. Translated: CASSPTRQPQHF.

The chain joins TRBV20-1 to TRBJ2-5; a possible D gene is TRBD2 (5 bases). V lost 3 bases and J lost 4, with 12 bases in between. CDR3 length equals 13 residues. Germline values: CDR1 DFQATT, CDR2 SNEGSKA (reference sequence). The CDR3 is CSASREGPETQYF. The CDR3 DNA follows: TGCAGTGCTAGTCGTGAGGGTCCAGAGACCCAGTACTTC.

The chain has TRBV20-1 and TRBJ2-3; 11 nucleotides line up with TRBD2. The length of the CDR3 is 15 residues. Germline V gene sequence: CDR1 DFQATT, CDR2 SNEGSKA (reference sequence). J gave up 4 bases and V 6 bases, and 9 bases lay outside the gene matches. The CDR3 DNA reads as TGCAGTGCCGGCACACTAGCGGGGGTAGCAGATACGCAGTATTTT. The encoded protein is CSAGTLAGVADTQYF.

This rearrangement joins TRBV20-1 to TRBJ2-3, with 8 bases that match TRBD2. The CDR3 sequence is 15 residues long. The ends lost 3 bases at V and 2 bases at J; junction bases unmatched: 7. Germline lookup yields CDR1 DFQATT and CDR2 SNEGSKA (reference sequence). The CDR3 DNA reads TGCAGTGCTAGCCAACCAGCGGGAGACACAGATACGCAGTATTTT. It encodes CSASQPAGDTDTQYF.

The CDR3 here is CASGLPGTEAFF. In DNA, the CDR3 is TGTGCTAGTGGTTTGCCGGGCACTGAAGCTTTCTTT. V gene TRBV12-5 combines with J gene TRBJ1-1, with D hard to call. The germline V and J ends were trimmed by 2 bases and 4 bases, with 5 bases remaining between them. The CDR3 length is 12 residues. Germline V gene data show CDR1 as LGHNT and CDR2 as FRNRAP.

V is TRBV5-1 and J is TRBJ2-5, with 7 bases matching TRBD1. CDR3 length: 15 residues. With 0 bases clipped from V and 3 bases from J, the junction kept 5 bases outside the gene matches. Germline assignment: CDR1 SGHRS and CDR2 YFSETQ. CDR3 bases: TGCGCCAGCAGCTTGGCCGGGACAGAAAAAGAGACCCAGTACTTC. The encoded protein is CASSLAGTEKETQYF. The variable domain in full, with the rest retrieved from reference TRBV5-1 and TRBJ2-5, is KAGVTQTPRYLIKTRGQQVTLSCSPISGHRSVSWYQQTPGQGLQFLFEYFSETQRNKGNFPGRFSGRQFSNSRSEMNVSTLELGDSALYLCASSLAGTEKETQYFGPGTRLLVL.

This clonotype has more than one count but fewer than ten. The chain carries TRBV29-1 and TRBJ1-4; TRBD1 matches at 9 bases. Trimming at V came to 7 bases and at J to 7 bases, leaving 7 bases not matched to a gene. The CDR3 spans 13 residues. The germline gives CDR1 SQVTM, CDR2 ANQGSEA. CDR3 residues: CSGRTGEGEKLFF. CDR3 in DNA: TGCAGCGGAAGGACAGGGGAGGGTGAAAAACTGTTTTTT.

CDR3 amino acids: CASSPDRGKREQYF. The CDR3 DNA follows: TGCGCCAGCAGCCCGGACAGGGGGAAACGCGAGCAGTACTTC. The chain combines TRBV5-1 with TRBJ2-5; 10 nucleotides match TRBD1. Matching the DNA end better, TRBJ2-7 makes the J call doubtful. Germline CDR1 SGHRS, CDR2 YFSETQ. This CDR3 has 14 amino acids.